These 30 T cell receptor beta chains came from one sample sequenced in a study of CD8 T cells in Susac syndrome. RNA was extracted with the RNeasy kit, and a quantity of roughly 0.5 to 1 ug was reverse transcribed using random hexamers. TCRdb itself ran the immunoSEQ multiplex PCR reads through MiXCR, one entry per CDR3 protein. The sample lists 150,000 to 200,000 distinct CDR3 sequences; 85% to 95% were seen once. The sample was CD8+ T cells from PBMCs. These receptors all come from a human donor with multiple sclerosis.

The rearrangement joins TRBV5-6 to TRBJ2-7; perhaps TRBD2 as D (5 bases). Per germline, CDR1 SGHDT and CDR2 YYEEEE. The CDR3 consists of 17 residues. Between the trimmed V and J ends, which lost 1 base and 0 bases, there was a span of 17 bases. The CDR3 DNA reads as TGTGCCAGCAGCTTGCATCTCGACTACCATAGCTCCTACGAGCAGTACTTC. Its protein product is CASSLHLDYHSSYEQYF.

This sequence joins TRBV14 and TRBJ2-7; no clear D gene. CDR1 is SGHDN, CDR2 FVKESK, per germline. Trimming pared 0 bases from V and 2 bases from J, leaving 5 bases between. CDR3 length equals 13 residues. The CDR3 is CASSQERTYEQYF. For the CDR3, the DNA is TGTGCCAGCAGCCAAGAGAGAACCTACGAGCAGTACTTC.

The rearrangement joins TRBV6-2 or TRBV6-3 to TRBJ2-7, with 8 positions matching TRBD1. The CDR3 extends over 14 amino acids. Germline V gene sequence: CDR1 MNHEY, CDR2 SVGEGT. Trimming cost V 8 bases and J 2 bases; bases outside gene matches: 8. As DNA, the CDR3 is TGTGCCAGCGTCAACTGGGACAGGCCCTACGAGCAGTACTTC. Translation gives CASVNWDRPYEQYF.

The CDR3 sequence is CASSLEGNSNQPQHF. The CDR3 DNA follows: TGTGCCAGCAGCTTGGAGGGGAATAGCAATCAGCCCCAGCATTTT. The rearrangement joins TRBV7-2 to TRBJ1-5; weak D call: TRBD1 (5 bases). Trimming removed 3 bases from V and 0 bases from J, with 9 bases in between. The CDR3 is 15 amino acids. Germline V gives CDR1 SGHTA, CDR2 FQGNSA.

V gene TRBV20-1 combines with J gene TRBJ2-7; no clear D gene. This CDR3 spans 14 amino acids. The germline CDR1 and CDR2 sequences are DFQATT and SNEGSKA (reference sequence). Trimming pared 5 bases from V and 7 bases from J, leaving 21 bases between. CDR3 DNA: TGCAGTGCTGAAGCCGCACTACCGTTACGGGAGCAGTACTTC. Translating it yields CSAEAALPLREQYF.

This sequence joins TRBV4-3 and TRBJ2-1, with 7 nucleotides matching TRBD1. This CDR3 has 15 residues. V lost 2 bases, J lost 9 bases, and 10 bases stayed unmatched. Germline V gene lookup returns CDR1 LGHNA and CDR2 YSLEER. DNA for the CDR3: TGCGCCAGCAGCCAATCAGTTACAGGGGTCAGTGAGCAGTTCTTC. As protein: CASSQSVTGVSEQFF.

This chain uses TRBV7-9 with TRBJ2-3, with TRBD2 matching 11 bases. The junction had 4 bases not matched to a gene; V was cut back by 4 bases and J by 1 base. CDR1 is SEHNR and CDR2 is FQNEAQ in the germline V gene (reference sequence). The CDR3 is 16 residues long. The CDR3 sequence is CASSSTSGTRTDTQYF. CDR3 nucleotide sequence: TGTGCCAGCAGCTCGACTAGCGGGACACGCACAGATACGCAGTATTTT.

This chain connects TRBV27 to TRBJ2-7; the D gene is possibly TRBD1 (5 bases). CDR1 is MNHEY and CDR2 is SMNVEV in the germline V gene (reference sequence). The V end was cut by 0 bases, the J end by 2 bases, with 11 bases between. The CDR3 has 15 residues. The CDR3, as DNA: TGTGCCAGCAGTTTATCGGTGACAGCACCCTACGAGCAGTACTTC. Protein sequence: CASSLSVTAPYEQYF.

This rearrangement joins TRBV24-1 to TRBJ2-1; tentatively, D is TRBD1 (5 bases). Germline CDR1 and CDR2: KGHDR and SFDVKD. V shed 5 bases and J shed 0 bases, with 13 bases lying between them. CDR3 length: 16 residues. The CDR3 nucleotides read TGTGCCACCAGTGGACAGCACTCGAGCTCCTACAATGAGCAGTTCTTC. As protein: CATSGQHSSSYNEQFF.

The J gene is TRBJ2-7, the V gene TRBV28, with 8 bases fitting TRBD1. Germline assignment: CDR1 MDHEN and CDR2 SYDVKM. The CDR3 runs to 15 residues. V lost 3 bases and J lost 3; bases outside the gene matches: 7. The DNA for the CDR3 is TGTGCCAGCAGTTTTAAACTGGGGACAGGCTACGAGCAGTACTTC. Its translation: CASSFKLGTGYEQYF.

This clonotype appeared once. V and J are TRBV9 and TRBJ2-3; the match to TRBD2 covers 9 bases. J was trimmed by 1 base and V by 3 bases; bases with no gene match: 0. The CDR3 has 14 amino acids. The germline V gene encodes CDR1 SGDLS and CDR2 YYNGEE. The CDR3 spells CASSGLAGTDTQYF. In DNA form, the CDR3 reads TGTGCCAGCAGCGGACTAGCGGGCACAGATACGCAGTATTTT.

The chain employs TRBV29-1 and TRBJ2-7; D could derive from TRBD1 or TRBD2 (6 bases each). Per the germline V gene, CDR1 is SQVTM and CDR2 is ANQGSEA. V gave up 6 bases and J gave up 10 bases, with 16 bases separating them. The CDR3 loop spans 11 amino acids. The CDR3 here is CSVRDEGGQYF. The DNA for the CDR3 is TGCAGCGTCCGAGATGAGGGGGGCCAGTACTTC.

V is TRBV6-1 and J is TRBJ2-7; 8 bases align to TRBD2. Trimming removed 6 bases from V and 6 bases from J; junction bases left unmatched: 16. Germline V gene sequence: CDR1 MNHNS, CDR2 SASEGT. CDR3 length: 16 residues. CDR3 amino acids: CASRPVAGSARGEQYF. The CDR3 nucleotides read TGTGCCAGCAGACCCGTAGCGGGATCCGCTCGTGGCGAGCAGTACTTC.

V and J are TRBV2 and TRBJ2-3; D gene uncertain. Germline V gene data show CDR1 as SNHLY and CDR2 as FYNNEI. V lost 7 bases to trimming and J lost 6 bases, with 11 bases between them. This CDR3 contains 12 residues. CDR3 sequence: CASTEEVDTQYF. The CDR3, as DNA: TGTGCCAGCACCGAAGAGGTTGATACGCAGTATTTT.

The chain joins TRBV9 to TRBJ2-5, with D unresolved. V lost 3 bases and J lost 1, with 4 bases in between. The germline V gene encodes CDR1 SGDLS and CDR2 YYNGEE. The CDR3 contains 12 residues. In DNA form, the CDR3 reads TGTGCCAGCAGCGAAGGCCAAGAGACCCAGTACTTC. This codes for CASSEGQETQYF. The full variable domain, completed using reference TRBV9 and TRBJ2-5, is DSGVTQTPKHLITATGQRVTLRCSPRSGDLSVYWYQQSLDQGLQFLIQYYNGEERAKGNILERFSAQQFPDLHSELNLSSLELGDSALYFCASSEGQETQYFGPGTRLLVL.

V gene TRBV23-1 combines with J gene TRBJ2-3; D is ambiguous. TRBV23-1 falls under the ORF class, with uncertain function. The CDR3 is made up of 13 amino acids. Deletions cut 1 base from V and 9 bases from J, with 11 bases between. The CDR3, as DNA: TGCGCCAGCAGTCAATGGCCAGGTTTAACGCAGTATTTT. Encoded protein: CASSQWPGLTQYF.

V and J are TRBV13 and TRBJ2-1; D gene unclear. The CDR3 contains 11 residues. Germline CDR1 PRHDT, CDR2 FYEKMQ (reference sequence). The V and J ends lost 1 base and 9 bases respectively, with 4 bases between them. CDR3 in DNA: TGTGCCAGCAGCTTAGAGGGTGAGCAGTTCTTC. It yields the protein CASSLEGEQFF. Variable domain in full (rest from reference TRBV13 and TRBJ2-1): AAGVIQSPRHLIKEKRETATLKCYPIPRHDTVYWYQQGPGQDPQFLISFYEKMQSDKGSIPDRFSAQQFSDYHSELNMSSLELGDSALYFCASSLEGEQFFGPGTRLTVL.

The J gene is TRBJ2-1, the V gene TRBV29-1; 9 positions match TRBD1. Losses at the gene ends were 4 bases for V and 7 bases for J; bases not matched to a gene: 5. This CDR3 has 13 residues. Germline assignment: CDR1 SQVTM and CDR2 ANQGSEA. The CDR3 coding sequence is TGCAGCGTTGTACAGGGGGCGCCTAATGAGCAGTTCTTC. It specifies CSVVQGAPNEQFF.

V and J are TRBV2 and TRBJ2-7; a possible D gene is TRBD1 (6 bases). The V end was cut by 6 bases, the J end by 7 bases, with 19 bases between. The CDR3 consists of 14 residues. Germline CDR1 SNHLY, CDR2 FYNNEI. The chain's CDR3 is CASRTGTLPLEQYF. In DNA form, the CDR3 reads TGTGCCAGCAGGACCGGGACACTACCTTTGGAGCAGTACTTC.

This sequence joins TRBV7-8 and TRBJ2-1, with a tentative D call TRBD1 (6 bases). Germline V CDR1 and CDR2: SGHVS, FQNEAQ. V was shortened by 2 bases and J by 9 bases, with 17 bases between the two germline ends. This CDR3 has 15 residues. The CDR3 loop reads CASSLLAGARVEQFF. The CDR3 DNA is TGTGCCAGCAGCTTATTAGCAGGGGCACGGGTTGAGCAGTTCTTC.

DNA of the CDR3: TGTGCCAGCCGGGCCCTACCCTACGAGCAGTACTTC. Protein: CASRALPYEQYF. This chain connects TRBV6-6 to TRBJ2-7; D is unclear. Per germline, CDR1 MNHNY and CDR2 SVGAGI (reference sequence). The ends were cut back, 8 bases at V and 2 bases at J, with 10 bases in the middle. The length of the CDR3 is 12 residues.

The rearrangement uses TRBV5-6 and TRBJ1-1; D not resolved. This CDR3 is built from 15 residues. Deletions cut 3 bases from V and 0 bases from J, with 12 bases between. The germline V gene encodes CDR1 SGHDT and CDR2 YYEEEE. The CDR3 reads CASSSPEGVNTEAFF. The CDR3 nucleotides read TGTGCCAGCAGCTCTCCTGAGGGAGTGAACACTGAAGCTTTCTTT.

The rearrangement uses TRBV3-1 and TRBJ2-7; D possibly corresponds to TRBD2 (6 bases). The CDR3 is made up of 14 amino acids. Trimming removed 4 bases at V and 2 bases at J, with 12 bases between. Germline-derived CDR1 and CDR2 are LGHDT and YNNKEL (reference sequence). CDR3 nucleotide sequence: TGTGCCAGCAGCCGCCGGGACTCCGCCTACGAGCAGTACTTC. It translates to CASSRRDSAYEQYF.

V usage is TRBV12-3 or TRBV12-4 and J usage is TRBJ2-5; D may be TRBD2 (6 bases). The CDR3 is 18 residues long. With 5 bases removed from V and 1 base from J, the gap between germline ends came to 23 bases. DNA for the CDR3: TGTGCCAGCAGTCTGTTTCGGGGGATTAGGTCATCCCAAGAGACCCAGTACTTC. Translation gives CASSLFRGIRSSQETQYF.

The V call is TRBV6-2 or TRBV6-3, the J call TRBJ2-1, with 11 bases aligning to TRBD2. This CDR3 spans 16 amino acids. Looked up from germline, CDR1 is MNHEY and CDR2 is SVGEGT. Trimming cost V 6 bases and J 8 bases; bases outside gene matches: 12. DNA for the CDR3: TGTGCCAGCAGGTCACTAGCGGGAGAGGTTGCGGATGAGCAGTTCTTC. Protein sequence: CASRSLAGEVADEQFF.

The chain links TRBV27 to TRBJ2-2; TRBD2 matches 12 bases. The CDR3 spans 16 residues. CDR1 and CDR2 from the germline V gene are MNHEY and SMNVEV (reference sequence). The trim removed 4 bases at V and 4 bases at J, leaving 4 bases unmatched. The CDR3 DNA reads as TGTGCCAGCAGTTCACGGACTAGCGGGACCACCGGGGAGCTGTTTTTT. This gives the protein CASSSRTSGTTGELFF.

The chain carries TRBV6-5 and TRBJ2-1; weak D call: TRBD1 (5 bases). Looked up from germline, CDR1 is MNHEY and CDR2 is SVGAGI. Trimming pared 2 bases from V and 13 bases from J, leaving 12 bases between. This CDR3 is built from 12 residues. The CDR3 sequence is CASSYPKGLQFF. The CDR3 DNA sequence: TGTGCCAGCAGTTACCCCAAGGGGTTACAGTTCTTC.

This chain uses TRBV7-6 with TRBJ2-7; D is possibly TRBD1 (6 bases). The CDR3 contains 15 residues. The V gene lost 0 bases and the J gene lost 6 bases, with 15 bases spanning the gap. The germline CDR1 and CDR2 sequences are SGHVS and FNYEAQ. CDR3 in amino acids: CASSLAPAGAGEQYF. As DNA, the CDR3 is TGTGCCAGCAGCTTAGCCCCCGCAGGGGCGGGCGAGCAGTACTTC. Filled out from reference TRBV7-6 and TRBJ2-7, the complete variable domain reads GAGVSQSPRYKVTKRGQDVALRCDPISGHVSLYWYRQALGQGPEFLTYFNYEAQQDKSGLPNDRFSAERPEGSISTLTIQRTEQRDSAMYRCASSLAPAGAGEQYFGPGTRLTVT.

The chain combines TRBV15 with TRBJ1-5; D may be TRBD1 (6 bases). The V gene's germline CDR1 is LNHNV and CDR2 YYDKDF (reference sequence). The V gene lost 8 bases and the J gene lost 1 base, with 9 bases spanning the gap. This CDR3 is 13 amino acids long. CDR3 loop: CATSQGSNQPQHF. The CDR3 DNA reads TGTGCCACCTCGCAGGGGAGCAATCAGCCCCAGCATTTT.

A remark on this clonotype: One end of the junction fails to match germline, which may point to a read error. The chain is built from TRBV24-1 and TRBJ2-3; D may be TRBD2 (6 bases). CDR1 is KGHDR, CDR2 SFDVKD, per germline. The CDR3 contains 15 residues. The CDR3 protein is CATSRGRGGTDRQYF. CDR3 nucleotide sequence: TGTGCCACCAGTCGTGGGCGGGGAGGCACAGATAGGCAGTATTTT.